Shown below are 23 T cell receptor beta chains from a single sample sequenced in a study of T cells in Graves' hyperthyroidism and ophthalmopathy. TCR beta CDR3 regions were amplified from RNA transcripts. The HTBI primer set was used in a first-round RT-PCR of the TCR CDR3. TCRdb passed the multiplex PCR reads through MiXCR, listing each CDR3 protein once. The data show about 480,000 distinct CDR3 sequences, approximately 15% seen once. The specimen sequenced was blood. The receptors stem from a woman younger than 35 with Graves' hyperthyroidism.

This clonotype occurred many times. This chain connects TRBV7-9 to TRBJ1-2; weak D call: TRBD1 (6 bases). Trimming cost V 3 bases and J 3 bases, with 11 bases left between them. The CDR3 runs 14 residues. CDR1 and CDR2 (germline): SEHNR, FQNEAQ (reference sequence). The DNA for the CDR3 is TGTGCCAGCAGCTTGGGAGGGGGACACTATGGCTACACCTTC. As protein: CASSLGGGHYGYTF.

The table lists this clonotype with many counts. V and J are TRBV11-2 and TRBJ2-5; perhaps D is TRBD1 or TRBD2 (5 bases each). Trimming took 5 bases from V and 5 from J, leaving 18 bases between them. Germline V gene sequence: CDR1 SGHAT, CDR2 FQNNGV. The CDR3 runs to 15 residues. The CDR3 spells CASSPKLSGRETQYF. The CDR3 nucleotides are TGTGCCAGCAGCCCTAAATTGTCGGGGCGGGAGACCCAGTACTTC.

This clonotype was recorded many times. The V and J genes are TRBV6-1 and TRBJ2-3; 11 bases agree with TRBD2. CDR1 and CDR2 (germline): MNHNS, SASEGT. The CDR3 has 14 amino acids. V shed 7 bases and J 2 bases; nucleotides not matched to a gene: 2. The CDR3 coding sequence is TGTGCCAGCATAGCGGGAGGGAACACAGATACGCAGTATTTT. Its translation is CASIAGGNTDTQYF.

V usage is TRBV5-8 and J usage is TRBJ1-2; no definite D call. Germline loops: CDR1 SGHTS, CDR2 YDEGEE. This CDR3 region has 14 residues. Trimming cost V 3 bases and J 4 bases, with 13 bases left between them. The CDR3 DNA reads TGTGCCAGCAGCTACGGAGGCGCCTCCTATGGCTACACCTTC. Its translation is CASSYGGASYGYTF.

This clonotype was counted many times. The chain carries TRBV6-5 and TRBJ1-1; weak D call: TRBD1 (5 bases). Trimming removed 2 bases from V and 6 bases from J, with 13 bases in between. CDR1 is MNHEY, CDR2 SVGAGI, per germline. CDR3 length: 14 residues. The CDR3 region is CASSYTGRPPEAFF. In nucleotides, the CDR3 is TGTGCCAGCAGTTACACGGGACGCCCCCCTGAAGCTTTCTTT.

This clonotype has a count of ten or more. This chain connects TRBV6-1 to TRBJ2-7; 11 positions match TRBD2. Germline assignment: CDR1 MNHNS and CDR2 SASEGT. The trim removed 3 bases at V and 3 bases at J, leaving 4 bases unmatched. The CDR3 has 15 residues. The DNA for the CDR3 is TGTGCCAGCAGTGAGGAAACTAGCGGGAGCTACGAGCAGTACGTC. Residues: CASSEETSGSYEQYV.

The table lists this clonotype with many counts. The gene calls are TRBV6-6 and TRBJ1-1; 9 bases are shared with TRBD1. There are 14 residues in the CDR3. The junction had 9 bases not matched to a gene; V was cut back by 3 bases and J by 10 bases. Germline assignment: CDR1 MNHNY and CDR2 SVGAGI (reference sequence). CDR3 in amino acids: CASSYSWTGEPAFF. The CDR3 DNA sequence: TGTGCCAGCAGTTATTCGTGGACAGGGGAACCAGCTTTCTTT.

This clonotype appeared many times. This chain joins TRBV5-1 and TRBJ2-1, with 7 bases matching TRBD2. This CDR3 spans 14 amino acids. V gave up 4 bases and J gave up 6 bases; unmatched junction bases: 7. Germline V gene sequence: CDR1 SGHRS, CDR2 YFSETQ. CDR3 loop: CASSPQTSTNEQFF. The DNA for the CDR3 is TGCGCCAGCAGCCCCCAGACTAGCACCAATGAGCAGTTCTTC.

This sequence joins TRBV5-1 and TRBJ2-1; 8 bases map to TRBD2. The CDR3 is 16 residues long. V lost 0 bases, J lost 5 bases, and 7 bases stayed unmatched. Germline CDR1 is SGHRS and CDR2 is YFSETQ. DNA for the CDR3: TGCGCCAGCAGCTTGGTACCCGGGAGGGTAGACAATGAGCAGTTCTTC. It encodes CASSLVPGRVDNEQFF.

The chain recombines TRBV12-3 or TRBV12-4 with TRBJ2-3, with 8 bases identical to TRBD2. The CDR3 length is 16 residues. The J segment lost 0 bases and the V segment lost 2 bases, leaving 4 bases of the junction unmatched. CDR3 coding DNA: TGTGCCAGCAGTTTAAAACTAGCGGCTAGCACAGATACGCAGTATTTT. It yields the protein CASSLKLAASTDTQYF.

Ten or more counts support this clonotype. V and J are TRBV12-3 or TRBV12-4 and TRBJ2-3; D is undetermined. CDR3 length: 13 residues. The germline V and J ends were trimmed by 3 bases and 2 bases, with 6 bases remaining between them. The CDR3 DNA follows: TGTGCCAGCAGTTTCTACGCCACAGATACGCAGTATTTT. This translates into CASSFYATDTQYF.

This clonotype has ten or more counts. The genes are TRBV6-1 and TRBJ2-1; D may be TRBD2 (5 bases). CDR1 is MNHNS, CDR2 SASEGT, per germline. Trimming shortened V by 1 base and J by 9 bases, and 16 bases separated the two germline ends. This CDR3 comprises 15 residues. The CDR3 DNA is TGTGCCAGCAGTGAAGTGGTGTACGCTCGGGGTGAGCAGTTCTTC. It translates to CASSEVVYARGEQFF.

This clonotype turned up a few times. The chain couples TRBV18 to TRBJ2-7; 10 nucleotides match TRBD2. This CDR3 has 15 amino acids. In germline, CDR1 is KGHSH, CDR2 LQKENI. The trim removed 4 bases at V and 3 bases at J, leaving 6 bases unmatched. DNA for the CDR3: TGTGCCAGCTCACTATGGACTAGCGGAGACTACGAGCAGTACTTC. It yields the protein CASSLWTSGDYEQYF.

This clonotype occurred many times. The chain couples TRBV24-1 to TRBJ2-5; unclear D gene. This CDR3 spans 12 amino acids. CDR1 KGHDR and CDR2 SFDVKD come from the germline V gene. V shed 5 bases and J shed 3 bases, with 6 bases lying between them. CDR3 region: CATSVGEETQYF. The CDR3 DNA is TGTGCCACCAGTGTGGGTGAAGAGACCCAGTACTTC.

CDR3 DNA: TGTGCCAGCAGTTACTTGTCAGAGACCCAGTACTTC. This sequence encodes CASSYLSETQYF. The gene calls are TRBV6-5 and TRBJ2-5; D not certain. Germline-derived CDR1 and CDR2 are MNHEY and SVGAGI. V was cut by 1 base and J by 4 bases, with 4 bases left in between. The length of the CDR3 is 12 residues.

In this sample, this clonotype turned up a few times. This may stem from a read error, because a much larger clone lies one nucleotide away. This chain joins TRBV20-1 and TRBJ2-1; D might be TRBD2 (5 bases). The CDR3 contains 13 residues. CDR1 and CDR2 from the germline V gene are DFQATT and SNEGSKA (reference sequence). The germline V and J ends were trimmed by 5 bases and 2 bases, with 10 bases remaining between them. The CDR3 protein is CSAPGNTYNEQFF. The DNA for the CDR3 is TGCAGTGCTCCGGGAAACACCTACAATGAGCAGTTCTTC.

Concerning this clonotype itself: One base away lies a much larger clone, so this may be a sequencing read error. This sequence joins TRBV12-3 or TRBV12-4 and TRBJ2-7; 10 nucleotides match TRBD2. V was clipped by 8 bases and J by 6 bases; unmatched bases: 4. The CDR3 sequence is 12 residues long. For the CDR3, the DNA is TGTGCCAGCGGAGCGGGAGGGTGCGAGCAGTACTTC. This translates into CASGAGGCEQYF.

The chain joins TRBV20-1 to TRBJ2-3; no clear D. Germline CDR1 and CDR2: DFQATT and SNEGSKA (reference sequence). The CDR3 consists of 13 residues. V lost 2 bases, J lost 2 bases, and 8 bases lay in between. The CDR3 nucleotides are TGCAGTGCTAGAAACTTACTCACAGATACGCAGTATTTT. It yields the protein CSARNLLTDTQYF.

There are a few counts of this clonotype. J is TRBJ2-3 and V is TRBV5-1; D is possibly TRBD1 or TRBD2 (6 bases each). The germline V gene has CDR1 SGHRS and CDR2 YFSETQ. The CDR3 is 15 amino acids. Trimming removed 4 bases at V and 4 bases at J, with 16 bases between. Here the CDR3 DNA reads TGCGCCAGCAGCCTAACGGGGGCCCTTCCAGATACGCAGTATTTT. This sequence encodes CASSLTGALPDTQYF.

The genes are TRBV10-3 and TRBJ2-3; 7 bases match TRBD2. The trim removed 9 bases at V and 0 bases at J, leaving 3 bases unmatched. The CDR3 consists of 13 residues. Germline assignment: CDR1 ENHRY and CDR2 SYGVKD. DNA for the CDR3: TGTGCCATTCGGGGGGTCAGCACAGATACGCAGTATTTT. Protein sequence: CAIRGVSTDTQYF.

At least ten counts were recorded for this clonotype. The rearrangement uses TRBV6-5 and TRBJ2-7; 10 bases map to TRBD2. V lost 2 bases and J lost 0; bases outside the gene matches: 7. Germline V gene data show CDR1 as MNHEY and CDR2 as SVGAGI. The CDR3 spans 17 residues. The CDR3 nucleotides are TGTGCCAGCAGTTACGGGCCTGGACTAGCGGACTCCTACGAGCAGTACTTC. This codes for CASSYGPGLADSYEQYF.

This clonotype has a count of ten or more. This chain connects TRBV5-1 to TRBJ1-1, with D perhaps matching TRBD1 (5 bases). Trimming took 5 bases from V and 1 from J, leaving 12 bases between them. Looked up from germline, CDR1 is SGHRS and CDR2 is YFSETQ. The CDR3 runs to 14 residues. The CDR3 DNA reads TGCGCCAGCAGTTCCAGGGTGGCGAACACTGAAGCTTTCTTT. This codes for CASSSRVANTEAFF.

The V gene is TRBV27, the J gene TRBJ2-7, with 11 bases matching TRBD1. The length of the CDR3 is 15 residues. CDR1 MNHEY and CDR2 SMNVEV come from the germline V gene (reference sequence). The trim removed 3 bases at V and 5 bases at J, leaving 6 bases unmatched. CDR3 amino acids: CASSFRTGGENEQYF. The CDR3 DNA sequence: TGTGCCAGCAGTTTCCGGACAGGGGGCGAAAACGAGCAGTACTTC.